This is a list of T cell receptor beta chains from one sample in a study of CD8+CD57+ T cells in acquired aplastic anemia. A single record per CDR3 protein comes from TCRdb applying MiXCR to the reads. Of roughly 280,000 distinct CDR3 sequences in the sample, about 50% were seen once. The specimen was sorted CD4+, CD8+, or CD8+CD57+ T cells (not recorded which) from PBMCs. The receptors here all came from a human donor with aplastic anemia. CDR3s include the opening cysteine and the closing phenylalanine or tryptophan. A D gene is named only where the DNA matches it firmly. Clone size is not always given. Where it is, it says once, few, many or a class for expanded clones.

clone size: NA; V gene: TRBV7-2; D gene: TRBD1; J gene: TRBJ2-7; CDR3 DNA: TGTGCCAGCAGCTCGACATACGACGGACAGGGGCCCTACGAGCAGTACTTC; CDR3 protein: CASSSTYDGQGPYEQYF
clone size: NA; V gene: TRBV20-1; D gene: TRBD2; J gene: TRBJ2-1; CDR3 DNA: TGCAGTGCTAGAATGCGGGAGGGACTTAACAATGAGCAGTTCTTC; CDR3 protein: CSARMREGLNNEQFF
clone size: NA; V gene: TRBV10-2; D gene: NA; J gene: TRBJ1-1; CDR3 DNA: TGCGCCAGCAGTGAGCCCTGGGGGAGAGGGTTCACTGAAGCTTTCTTT; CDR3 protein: CASSEPWGRGFTEAFF
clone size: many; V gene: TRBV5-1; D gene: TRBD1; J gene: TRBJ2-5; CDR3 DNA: TGCGCCAGCAGCATACTTCAGGGGGCGAAGGAGACCCAGTACTTC; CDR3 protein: CASSILQGAKETQYF
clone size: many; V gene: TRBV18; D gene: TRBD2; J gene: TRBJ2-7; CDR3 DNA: TGTGCCAGCTCCCCGGCGGGGGGGGTCCACGAGCAGTACTTC; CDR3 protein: CASSPAGGVHEQYF
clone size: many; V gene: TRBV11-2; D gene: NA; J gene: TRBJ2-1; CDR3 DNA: TGTGCCAGCAGCCTCGGACTAAGCAATGAGCAGTTCTTC; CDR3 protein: CASSLGLSNEQFF
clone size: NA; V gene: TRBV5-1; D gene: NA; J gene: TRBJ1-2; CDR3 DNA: TGCGCCAGCAGCTTGGTTGGCCACACCTTC; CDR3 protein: CASSLVGHTF
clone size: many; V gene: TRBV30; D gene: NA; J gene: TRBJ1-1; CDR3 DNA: TGTGCCTGGAGTGGATCTGGATTCTACACTGAAGCTTTCTTT; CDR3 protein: CAWSGSGFYTEAFF
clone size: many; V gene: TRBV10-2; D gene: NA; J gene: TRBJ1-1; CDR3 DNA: TGCGCCAGCAGCCAGGCGGGAAACACTGAAGCTTTCTTT; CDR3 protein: CASSQAGNTEAFF
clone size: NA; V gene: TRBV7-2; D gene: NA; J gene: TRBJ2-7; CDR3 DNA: TGTGCCAGCAGCCCCGCTGCCGGGTTATACGAGCAGTACTTC; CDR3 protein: CASSPAAGLYEQYF
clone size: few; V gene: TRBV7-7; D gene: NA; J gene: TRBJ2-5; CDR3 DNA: TGTGCCAGCAGCCCCGAGGGCCTAGCCCAAGAGACCCAGTACTTC; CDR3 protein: CASSPEGLAQETQYF
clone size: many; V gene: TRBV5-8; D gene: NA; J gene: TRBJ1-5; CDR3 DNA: TGTGCCAGCAGCTTGATGGACAGCAATCAGCCCCAGCATTTT; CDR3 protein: CASSLMDSNQPQHF
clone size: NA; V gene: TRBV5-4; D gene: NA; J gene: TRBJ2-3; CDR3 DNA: TGTGCCAGCAGCTTATTCACCGTGGATACGCAGTATTTT; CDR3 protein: CASSLFTVDTQYF
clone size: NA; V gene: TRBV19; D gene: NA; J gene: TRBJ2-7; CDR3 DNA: TGTGCCAGTAGTATCTCAAGTCAACCTTCCTACGAGCAGTACTTC; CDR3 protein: CASSISSQPSYEQYF
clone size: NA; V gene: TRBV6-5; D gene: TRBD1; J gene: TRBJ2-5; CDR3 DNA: TGTGCCAGCAGTTACTCCCGGACAGGCTGGGAGACCCAGTACTTC; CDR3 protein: CASSYSRTGWETQYF
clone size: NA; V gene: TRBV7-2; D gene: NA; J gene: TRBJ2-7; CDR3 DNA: TGTGCCAGCAGCTTTTCGGTCAAAAGCTCCTACGAGCAGTACTTC; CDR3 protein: CASSFSVKSSYEQYF
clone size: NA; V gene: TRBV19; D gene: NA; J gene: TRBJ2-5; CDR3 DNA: TGTGCCAGTAGTATTCGATTTGGGGGGGCCCTTGAGACCCAGTACTTC; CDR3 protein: CASSIRFGGALETQYF
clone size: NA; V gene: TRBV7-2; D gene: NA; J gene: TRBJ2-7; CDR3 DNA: TGTGCCAGCAGCATACTGACCGGGACACCATTTACCTACGAGCAGTACTTC; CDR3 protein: CASSILTGTPFTYEQYF
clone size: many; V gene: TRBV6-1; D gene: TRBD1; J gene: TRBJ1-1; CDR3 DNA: TGTGCCAGCAGTGACCTGGGACAGGGGGCGGGGGAAGCTTTCTTT; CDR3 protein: CASSDLGQGAGEAFF
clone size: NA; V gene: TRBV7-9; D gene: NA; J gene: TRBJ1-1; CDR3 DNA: TGTGCCAGCAGCCCAGGGGATCTGAACACTGAAGCTTTCTTT; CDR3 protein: CASSPGDLNTEAFF
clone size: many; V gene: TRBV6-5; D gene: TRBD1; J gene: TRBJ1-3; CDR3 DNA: TGTGCCAGCAGCTGGGACAGGGGAAACTCTGGAAACACCATATATTTT; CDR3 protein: CASSWDRGNSGNTIYF
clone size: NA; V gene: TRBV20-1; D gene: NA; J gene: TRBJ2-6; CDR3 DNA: TGCAGTGCTAGGGGGCCGGGGACTGGGGCCAACGTCCTGACTTTC; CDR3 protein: CSARGPGTGANVLTF
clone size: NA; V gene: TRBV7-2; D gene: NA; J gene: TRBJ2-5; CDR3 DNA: TGTGCCAGCAGCTTAGGCGGATGGGGCGGTGGGGAGACCCAGTACTTC; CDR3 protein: CASSLGGWGGGETQYF
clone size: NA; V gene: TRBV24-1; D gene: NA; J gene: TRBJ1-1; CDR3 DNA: TGTGCCACCATGGGAAACACTGAAGCTTTCTTT; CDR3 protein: CATMGNTEAFF
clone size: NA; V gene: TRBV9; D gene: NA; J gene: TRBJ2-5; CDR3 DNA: TGTGCCAGCAGCGGGAGGGCCCAGGAGACCCAGTACTTC; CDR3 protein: CASSGRAQETQYF
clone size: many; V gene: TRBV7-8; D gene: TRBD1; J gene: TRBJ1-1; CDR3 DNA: TGTGCCAGCAGCCCGCGACAGGGTAGGAACACTGAAGCTTTCTTT; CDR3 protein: CASSPRQGRNTEAFF
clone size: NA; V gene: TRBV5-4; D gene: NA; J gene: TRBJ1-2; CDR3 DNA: TGTGCCAGCAGCTTGGTTACGGGGGGACTGGCGGGCTACACCTTC; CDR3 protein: CASSLVTGGLAGYTF
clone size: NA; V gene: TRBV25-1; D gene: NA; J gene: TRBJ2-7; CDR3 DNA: TGTGCCAGCAGAGACAAGAGCTCCTACGAGCAGTACTTC; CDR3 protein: CASRDKSSYEQYF
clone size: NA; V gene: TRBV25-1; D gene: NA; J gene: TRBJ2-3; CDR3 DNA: TGTGCCAGCAGTGAATTAACCCACACAGATACGCAGTATTTT; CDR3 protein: CASSELTHTDTQYF
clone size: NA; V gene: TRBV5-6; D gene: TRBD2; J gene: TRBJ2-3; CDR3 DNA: TGTGCCAGCAGCCCTAGCGGGGGACCAGATACGCAGTATTTT; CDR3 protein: CASSPSGGPDTQYF
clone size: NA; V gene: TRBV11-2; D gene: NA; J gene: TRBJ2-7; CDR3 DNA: TGTGCCAGCAGCTTAAAATGGGGACCGGGGGAGCAGTACTTC; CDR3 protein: CASSLKWGPGEQYF
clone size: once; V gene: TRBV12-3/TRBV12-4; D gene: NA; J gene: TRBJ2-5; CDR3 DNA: TGTGCTAGCTCTTGGACAGTAGAAGAGACCCAGTACTTC; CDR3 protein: CASSWTVEETQYF
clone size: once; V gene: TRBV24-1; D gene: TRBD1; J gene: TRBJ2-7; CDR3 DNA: TGTGCCACCAGTGATCGGACAGGGTACGAGCAGTACTTC; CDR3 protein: CATSDRTGYEQYF
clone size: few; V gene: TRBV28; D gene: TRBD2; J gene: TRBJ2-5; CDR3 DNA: TGTGCCAGCAGTTTACGCCAGGGAGGGCGAGAGACCCAGTACTTC; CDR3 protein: CASSLRQGGRETQYF
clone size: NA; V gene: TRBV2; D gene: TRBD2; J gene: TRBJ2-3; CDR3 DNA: TGTGCCAGCAGTCCGACTAGCGGGGGGGACGGAGATACGCAGTATTTT; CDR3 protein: CASSPTSGGDGDTQYF